The TCR beta chain described here comes from a study of cytotoxic CD8 clonotypes in ibrutinib-treated CLL. Study-level findings and limits: Shared public clonotypes were rare, and on treatment they either got smaller or stayed the same.

Data came from immunoSEQ multiplex PCR; TCRdb stores just in-frame clones and leaves some out. Of roughly 60,000 clones in the sample, over 60% were seen once. Germline V gene data show CDR1 as LGHNA and CDR2 as YNFKEQ. This CDR3 has 16 residues. The trim removed 0 bases at V and 3 bases at J, leaving 3 bases unmatched. Regarding this clone: The antigen is not known.

This chain uses TRBV4-2 with TRBJ2-1; 9 bases match TRBD2. Here the sequenced sample was PBMCs, taken after 12 months of ibrutinib treatment. This clonotype was obtained from a human donor with chronic lymphocytic leukemia. CDR3 in amino acids: CASSQDGTSRYNEQFF. CDR3 in DNA: TGTGCCAGCAGCCAAGACGGGACTAGCCGCTACAATGAGCAGTTCTTC.